This passage covers 11 T cell receptor beta chains from one sample sequenced in a study of molecular identifiers for immune sequencing clone quantification. TCRdb called the PCR reads again in MiXCR, with one record for every CDR3 protein. The sample consists of 62,000 or so distinct CDR3 sequences, approximately 18% of them appearing once. The sequenced sample consisted of naive CD8+ T cells from blood, with Jurkat cell RNA spiked in. The subset was: FACS-sorted CD8+CD4-CCR7+CD45RA+ naive T cells. Receptor source: a human donor in good health. Some libraries in this study had Jurkat cell RNA spiked in.

This clonotype was found many times. The chain is built from TRBV12-3 or TRBV12-4 and TRBJ1-5, with TRBD1 as a possible D gene (6 bases). Deletions cut 6 bases from V and 4 bases from J, with 19 bases between. CDR3 size: 16 residues. CDR3 region: CASSYGQLGSNQPQHF. The CDR3 nucleotides read TGTGCCAGCAGCTATGGACAGCTGGGGTCAAATCAGCCCCAGCATTTT.

This clonotype appeared many times. The chain joins TRBV27 to TRBJ2-7; D may be TRBD1 or TRBD2 (6 bases each). In germline, CDR1 is MNHEY, CDR2 SMNVEV (reference sequence). Deletions cut 6 bases from V and 11 bases from J, with 26 bases between. The CDR3 has 15 residues. DNA for the CDR3: TGTGCCAGCAGCCCTTGGGGGGCTGACTTGCCTACGAAGTACTTC. Protein sequence: CASSPWGADLPTKYF.

The genes are TRBV28 and TRBJ2-2; no firm D call. Trimming cost V 2 bases and J 1 base, with 8 bases left between them. The CDR3 contains 15 residues. Germline loops: CDR1 MDHEN, CDR2 SYDVKM. As DNA, the CDR3 is TGTGCCAGCAGTTTACGGCGAGAGAACACCGGGGAGCTGTTTTTT. It specifies CASSLRRENTGELFF. The full variable domain, in which reference TRBV28 and TRBJ2-2 provide the parts outside the CDR3, is DVKVTQSSRYLVKRTGEKVFLECVQDMDHENMFWYRQDPGLGLRLIYFSYDVKMKEKGDIPEGYSVSREKKERFSLILESASTNQTSMYLCASSLRRENTGELFFGEGSRLTVL.

This clonotype occurred many times. The V call is TRBV30, the J call TRBJ1-1; D gene uncertain. Trimming left V 2 bases short and J 6 bases short, with 10 bases between. CDR1 and CDR2 from the germline V gene are GTSNPN and SVGIG (reference sequence). The CDR3 sequence is 12 residues long. The CDR3 loop is CAWSISGAEAFF. DNA of the CDR3: TGTGCCTGGAGTATAAGCGGGGCTGAAGCTTTCTTT.

This clonotype was counted ten times or more. The chain joins TRBV7-9 to TRBJ2-4; possibly TRBD1 or TRBD2 for D (6 bases each). CDR1 and CDR2 from the germline V gene are SEHNR and FQNEAQ (reference sequence). The CDR3 extends over 16 amino acids. V lost 3 bases, J lost 5 bases, and 17 bases lay in between. DNA for the CDR3: TGTGCCAGCAGCTTCGGGGGCGGGGCGGATGAAAACATTCAGTACTTC. Amino acid sequence: CASSFGGGADENIQYF.

In regard to this clonotype: An end of the junction does not agree with germline; a read error may underlie this. J is TRBJ2-3 and V is TRBV3-1; 11 bases fit TRBD2. The CDR3 has 17 residues. CDR1 and CDR2 from the germline V gene are LGHDT and YNNKEL (reference sequence). Here the CDR3 DNA reads TGCGCCAGCAGCCAAGCCACTAGCGGGAGTGGTTCAGATACGCAGTATTTT. It specifies CASSQATSGSGSDTQYF.

A note on this clonotype: This may come from a read error, since a much larger clone is one base off. The chain recombines TRBV29-1 with TRBJ2-6; D is unclear. The CDR3 totals 14 residues. Germline loops: CDR1 SQVTM, CDR2 ANQGSEA. The CDR3 region is CSVYDGSEANVLTF. DNA of the CDR3: TGCAGCGTTTACGACGGGTCTGAGGCCAACGTCCTGACTTTC.

The table lists this clonotype with a few counts. The J gene is TRBJ2-7, the V gene TRBV7-9; the D is unclear. From germline, CDR1 is SEHNR and CDR2 FQNEAQ (reference sequence). V was shortened by 2 bases and J by 3 bases, with 5 bases between the two germline ends. The CDR3 length is 12 residues. CDR3 amino acids: CASSLFRYEQYF. In DNA form, the CDR3 reads TGTGCCAGCAGCTTATTCCGCTACGAGCAGTACTTC.

This clonotype was counted a few times. V usage is TRBV7-8 and J usage is TRBJ2-4; D not resolved. The CDR3 covers 15 residues. Germline CDR1 SGHVS, CDR2 FQNEAQ. Trimming shortened V by 5 bases and J by 10 bases, and 21 bases separated the two germline ends. This CDR3 is CASSPSGMSEAIQYF. CDR3 in DNA: TGTGCCAGCAGCCCTTCTGGCATGTCTGAGGCTATTCAGTACTTC.

The table lists this clonotype with many counts. This chain's CDR3 is CSARDDGLGTVSNQPQHF. CDR3 sequence (DNA): TGCAGTGCTAGAGACGATGGCCTTGGGACCGTTAGCAATCAGCCCCAGCATTTT. V gene TRBV20-1 combines with J gene TRBJ1-5, with a weak D call TRBD1 (5 bases). Germline V lookup: CDR1 DFQATT, CDR2 SNEGSKA (reference sequence). Trimming left V 0 bases short and J 0 bases short, with 18 bases between. This CDR3 comprises 18 residues.

This clonotype was picked up many times. Here the CDR3 DNA reads TGTGCCAGCAGACCCTCGGGAGAGTATGGCTACACCTTC. This encodes CASRPSGEYGYTF. The chain links TRBV27 to TRBJ1-2; D not certain. Trimming removed 6 bases at V and 5 bases at J, with 13 bases between. This CDR3 is 13 amino acids long. Germline assignment: CDR1 MNHEY and CDR2 SMNVEV (reference sequence).